This T cell receptor (beta chain) was retrieved from a study of blood T cell repertoires in COVID-19 (TCRdb year 2020). A note on the overall study: Samples covering the acute and convalescent phases of COVID-19 were provided by collaborators in the United States, Italy and Spain. The material from the prospective study consisted of cDNA or gDNA derived from T cells, B-cell-depleted T cells, or PBMCs. Deeply sampled blood TCRbeta repertoires from subjects exposed to, actively infected with, or recovered from COVID-19 were included in the dataset. The repertoires were made available in a free public database intended to serve as a resource for research on the immune response to SARS-CoV-2. The samples were drawn from the first 160 participants of the ongoing ImmuneRACE study and from 1,254 subjects provided by 6 global collaborators. The sample metadata nearly always contained a de-identified subject ID, COVID-19 status, age in years and sex. Where available, HLA class I and class II types were taken from metadata supplied by the sample provider and were not determined by assay-based typing.

General conclusions and limits of the study: The amount of clinical and demographic metadata varied by source and participant and was provided uncurated.

About this clone itself: Its binding antigen is unknown. Per-nucleotide qualities are absent, and no much larger clonotype sits a single base away.

A distance of 15 bases separates the germline ends of V and J, which lose 1 base and 2 bases respectively. Per the germline V gene, SNHLY is the CDR1 and FYNNEI is the CDR2. Taken from cysteine to phenylalanine, the CDR3 has 17 residues. The DNA shown is the 51-base CDR3, in frame from base 1. Whole blood was collected in K2EDTA tubes by collaborating institutions according to the institutions' own protocols. Collaborator samples were shipped for TCRbeta analysis as frozen whole blood, isolated PBMCs, or DNA extracted from either sample type. TCRbeta CDR3 regions were amplified from genomic DNA by means of the immunoSEQ Assay, a bias-controlled multiplex PCR. Concerning the study's data processing: Nucleated cell counts per sample were estimated from amplification of reference gene primers within the assay. To quantify the absolute abundance of each unique TCRbeta CDR3 rearrangement, sequence reads were collapsed and filtered. Productive Simpson clonality was computed per sample as the square root of Simpson's diversity index over productive rearrangements. Sourced from immuneACCESS, this table was stored by TCRdb with only in-frame sequences that have V and J called. A share of the clones is absent; for the studies checked, an unresolved V gene accounts for under half, and the remainder has no known explanation. V and J calls and clone size follow that table, whereas D and trimming were derived from the DNA. The sample records about 190,000 clones, about 80% of which are singletons. Jointly, the top ten make up approximately 14% of the sample.

The chain was built from TRBV2 and TRBJ1-5; 5 matching bases give a weak D call of TRBD1. Sequencing used peripheral blood. The sequence derives from a man younger than 40 with active or convalescent COVID-19. The DNA is as follows: TGTGCCAGCAGTGAAGGACGGGGGTTTGGTCGCAATCAGCCCCAGCATTTT. It encodes CASSEGRGFGRNQPQHF.